Sequencing of this TCR beta chain was carried out in a study of blood T cell repertoires in COVID-19. TCRdb keeps only in-frame clones here, not all; method: immunoSEQ multiplex PCR. The sample lists around 270,000 clones, about 88% occurring once. This CDR3 comprises 17 residues. CDR1 and CDR2 (germline): ENHRY, SYGVKD. The V end lost 6 bases, the J end lost 4 bases, and 25 bases lay between the germline ends. The specimen was peripheral blood. The receptor comes from a woman in her sixties with COVID-19, enrolled during active disease. J is TRBJ2-7 and V is TRBV10-3; TRBD2 might be the D (7 bases). In DNA form, the CDR3 reads TGTGCCATCAGCGACAACAGGGAGGGCGGGGTGATTTACGAGCAGTACTTC. This encodes CAISDNREGGVIYEQYF.